A selection of T cell receptor beta chains follows, all from one sample in a study of vaccination effects on CD4 cells after COVID-19. Here immunoSEQ multiplex PCR was the method, and the copy in TCRdb shows in-frame clones only, minus some. This table has some 77,000 clones, approximately 72% appearing once. These receptors' antigens are unknown. The material was CD4+ T cells from PBMCs cultured with HCoV-OC43 spike peptides, obtained before COVID-19 vaccination. The receptors were gathered from a human donor who received a COVID-19 vaccine. The CDR3 runs from the conserved cysteine through the conserved F or W. The D gene is left open where the match is weak. Clone size is given for some rows only: seen once, a few or many times, or a class if the clone is expanded.

CDR3 protein | CDR3 DNA | clone size | J gene | D gene | V gene
CATSEGYGYTF | TGTGCCACCAGTGAAGGCTATGGCTACACCTTC | few | TRBJ1-2 | NA | TRBV24-1
CASTQDSLQETQYF | TGTGCCAGCACACAGGACAGTCTACAAGAGACCCAGTACTTC | NA | TRBJ2-5 | NA | TRBV6-5
CASSVPHRTDTQYF | TGTGCCAGCAGTGTGCCCCATCGCACAGATACGCAGTATTTT | NA | TRBJ2-3 | NA | TRBV6-2/TRBV6-3
CAWNLQGAGTEAFF | TGTGCCTGGAATCTCCAGGGGGCCGGCACTGAAGCTTTCTTT | NA | TRBJ1-1 | TRBD1 | TRBV30
CSVEKDNQNTEAFF | TGCAGCGTTGAAAAAGACAACCAGAACACTGAAGCTTTCTTT | few | TRBJ1-1 | NA | TRBV29-1
CASSLASGPGPQHF | TGTGCCAGCAGCTTAGCGTCAGGGCCGGGGCCCCAGCATTTT | NA | TRBJ1-5 | NA | TRBV7-9
CASSFLAGYTIYF | TGTGCCAGCAGTTTTTTGGCGGGATACACCATATATTTT | few | TRBJ1-3 | NA | TRBV12-3/TRBV12-4
CASSYSGYGYTF | TGTGCCAGCAGTTACTCCGGATATGGCTACACCTTC | NA | TRBJ1-2 | NA | TRBV6-2/TRBV6-3
CASSHPQVANIQYF | TGCGCCAGCAGCCATCCGCAGGTCGCAAACATTCAGTACTTC | few | TRBJ2-4 | NA | TRBV4-1
CASRRSGTGNEQFF | TGTGCCAGCAGACGGTCTGGGACAGGGAATGAGCAGTTCTTC | NA | TRBJ2-1 | TRBD1 | TRBV3-1/TRBV3-2
CASSQAETQYF | TGTGCCAGCAGCCAAGCGGAGACCCAGTACTTC | once | TRBJ2-5 | NA | TRBV3-1/TRBV3-2
CASNGGGTSSPLHF | TGTGCCAGCAACGGAGGTGGGACGAGCTCACCCCTCCACTTT | NA | TRBJ1-6 | NA | TRBV6-5
CASSSGTLAEAFF | TGTGCCAGCAGTTCAGGAACGTTGGCTGAAGCTTTCTTT | NA | TRBJ1-1 | NA | TRBV6-5
CASSLDRLSNQPQHF | TGTGCCAGCAGCTTAGACAGATTAAGCAATCAGCCCCAGCATTTT | NA | TRBJ1-5 | NA | TRBV7-2
CASSWDRGLGYTF | TGCGCCAGCAGCTGGGACAGGGGATTGGGCTACACCTTC | NA | TRBJ1-2 | TRBD1 | TRBV5-1
CASSAGTGDTQYF | TGTGCCAGCAGCGCCGGGACAGGGGATACGCAGTATTTT | NA | TRBJ2-3 | TRBD1 | TRBV7-9
CAISEFLPGQGDETQYF | TGTGCCATCAGTGAGTTTCTCCCGGGACAGGGTGATGAGACCCAGTACTTC | NA | TRBJ2-5 | TRBD1 | TRBV10-3
CASSLGSGGAYNEQFF | TGCGCCAGCAGCTTGGGTAGCGGGGGAGCCTACAATGAGCAGTTCTTC | NA | TRBJ2-1 | TRBD2 | TRBV5-1
CASSQERGNQPQHF | TGCGCCAGCAGCCAAGAGAGGGGCAATCAGCCCCAGCATTTT | NA | TRBJ1-5 | NA | TRBV4-3
CASSANRGGNTGELFF | TGCGCCAGCAGTGCCAATCGGGGGGGGAACACCGGGGAGCTGTTTTTT | NA | TRBJ2-2 | TRBD2 | TRBV10-1
CSASRQETQYF | TGCAGTGCTAGCAGACAAGAGACCCAGTACTTC | NA | TRBJ2-5 | NA | TRBV20-1
CASSLQDTGELFF | TGTGCCAGCAGTCTACAGGACACCGGGGAGCTGTTTTTT | NA | TRBJ2-2 | NA | TRBV12-3/TRBV12-4
CASSGLAGAKWEQFF | TGCGCCAGCAGTGGACTAGCGGGGGCCAAGTGGGAGCAGTTCTTC | NA | TRBJ2-1 | TRBD2 | TRBV10-2
CASSPTGTGVNTEAFF | TGTGCCAGCAGCCCCACCGGGACAGGGGTGAACACTGAAGCTTTCTTT | NA | TRBJ1-1 | TRBD1 | TRBV3-1/TRBV3-2
CASSHPTSGGAISTDTQYF | TGCGCCAGCAGCCACCCGACTAGCGGGGGGGCAATTAGCACAGATACGCAGTATTTT | NA | TRBJ2-3 | TRBD2 | TRBV5-1
CASRKTGRPEAFF | TGTGCCAGCAGAAAGACAGGGAGGCCTGAAGCTTTCTTT | NA | TRBJ1-1 | TRBD1 | TRBV28
CASSLEGRGRSSYNEQFF | TGTGCCAGCAGCTTAGAGGGGCGAGGGCGATCCTCCTACAATGAGCAGTTCTTC | NA | TRBJ2-1 | NA | TRBV7-8
CASSGGTGGPPGEQFF | TGCGCCAGCAGCGGAGGGACAGGGGGCCCCCCTGGTGAGCAGTTCTTC | few | TRBJ2-1 | TRBD1 | TRBV5-1
CASSQLEKMDRDTSPLHF | TGCGCCAGCAGCCAATTAGAGAAGATGGACAGGGACACTTCACCCCTCCACTTT | NA | TRBJ1-6 | TRBD1 | TRBV4-3
CASSLAYRFDSPLHF | TGTGCCAGCAGCTTAGCTTACAGATTTGATTCACCCCTCCACTTT | NA | TRBJ1-6 | NA | TRBV7-9
CASSLASGGLAKNIQYF | TGTGCCAGCAGCTTAGCGTCGGGGGGCCTAGCCAAAAACATTCAGTACTTC | NA | TRBJ2-4 | NA | TRBV7-2
CASSRWAELYTEAFF | TGTGCCAGCAGCCGTTGGGCGGAACTCTACACTGAAGCTTTCTTT | NA | TRBJ1-1 | NA | TRBV11-2